This entry is about one T cell receptor beta chain. As yet, its antigen is unknown. Assay: immunoSEQ multiplex PCR; the TCRdb copy retains only in-frame clones and omits some. The table has under 150,000 clones, roughly nine tenths seen once. These data are taken from a study of T cell responses to AZD1222 COVID-19 vaccine. The study, taken as a whole, reports: Rises in breadth and depth of Spike-specific TCRs came after two AZD1222 doses.

With V trimmed by 3 bases and J by 5 bases, 5 bases remained unmatched. Germline-derived CDR1 and CDR2 are SGHAT and FQNNGV. The CDR3 loop spans 14 amino acids. The sequence derives from an adult in good health. The starting material was peripheral blood, obtained on day 0 of AZD1222 vaccination. The rearrangement uses TRBV11-2 and TRBJ2-5; 8 bases are a match to TRBD1. The CDR3 protein is CASSFFRGRETQYF. CDR3 sequence (DNA): TGTGCCAGCAGCTTCTTCAGGGGGCGTGAGACCCAGTACTTC.